The clone carrying this TCR beta chain has ten or more counts. Regions amplified from RNA transcripts were the TCR beta CDR3 regions. Researchers ran a first-round RT-PCR on the TCR CDR3 using the HTBI primer set. TCRdb reprocessed the multiplex PCR reads with MiXCR, giving one entry per CDR3 protein. The sample consists of under 450,000 distinct CDR3 sequences, roughly 17% of them appearing once. These data originate in a study of T cells in Graves' hyperthyroidism and ophthalmopathy. This CDR3 region has 13 residues. Germline assignment: CDR1 LNHDA and CDR2 SQIVND (reference sequence). The V end was cut by 5 bases, the J end by 4 bases, with 12 bases between.

V gene TRBV19 combines with J gene TRBJ2-7, with a weak D call TRBD2 (5 bases). The clonotype comes from a woman in her twenties or thirties with Graves' hyperthyroidism that later progressed to Graves' ophthalmopathy. Sequencing input: blood. The CDR3 spells CASSFGGLYEQYF. The CDR3 region has the DNA TGTGCCAGTAGTTTTGGAGGCTTATACGAGCAGTACTTC. Supplemented by reference TRBV19 and TRBJ2-7, the full variable domain reads DGGITQSPKYLFRKEGQNVTLSCEQNLNHDAMYWYRQDPGQGLRLIYYSQIVNDFQKGDIAEGYSVSREKKESFPLTVTSAQKNPTAFYLCASSFGGLYEQYFGPGTRLTVT.